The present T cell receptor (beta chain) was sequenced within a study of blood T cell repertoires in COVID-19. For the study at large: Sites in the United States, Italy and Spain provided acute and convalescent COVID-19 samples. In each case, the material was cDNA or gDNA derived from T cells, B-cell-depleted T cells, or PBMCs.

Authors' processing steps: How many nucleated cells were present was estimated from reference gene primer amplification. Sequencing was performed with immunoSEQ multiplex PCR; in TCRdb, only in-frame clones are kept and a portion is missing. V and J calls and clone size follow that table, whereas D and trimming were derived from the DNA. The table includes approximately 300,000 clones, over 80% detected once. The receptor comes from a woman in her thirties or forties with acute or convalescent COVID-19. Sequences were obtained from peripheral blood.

Here the CDR3 reads CATKDRGDQPQHF. CDR3 nucleotide sequence: TGTGCCACCAAGGACAGGGGGGATCAGCCCCAGCATTTT. The chain links TRBV19 to TRBJ1-5; TRBD1 aligns across 10 bases. The trim removed 10 bases at V and 5 bases at J, leaving 5 bases unmatched. Germline V gene data show CDR1 as LNHDA and CDR2 as SQIVND (reference sequence). The CDR3 is 13 residues long.